Included here is one T cell receptor beta chain sequence, with context. The data belong to a study of cytomegalovirus exposure and HLA in healthy donors. PCR employed 60 Vbeta and 13 Jbeta primers. TCRdb keeps only in-frame clones here, not all; method: immunoSEQ multiplex PCR. Of under 200,000 clones listed, roughly 75% are singletons. This TCR derives from a woman in her forties or fifties in good health and CMV-seropositive. What was sequenced was PBMCs.

The CDR3 DNA is TGTGCCAGCAGCCGTACAGGGGCGGGTTCACCCCTCCACTTT. Its protein product is CASSRTGAGSPLHF. The chain recombines TRBV9 with TRBJ1-6, with TRBD1 matching 7 bases. The CDR3 spans 14 residues. J was trimmed by 9 bases and V by 4 bases; bases with no gene match: 7. Germline V gives CDR1 SGDLS, CDR2 YYNGEE.